These T cell receptor beta chains were read from a single sample in a study of metastatic and nonmetastatic thyroid tumors. TCRdb recomputed clones from the PCR reads via MiXCR. The repertoire holds 40,000 to 50,000 clones, with about 4.2% as singletons. Sample: blood. The receptors come from a female donor with papillary thyroid cancer or a benign thyroid nodule (not recorded which). Some clones in this sample may be carry-over from other donors' samples. Each CDR3 is given with its conserved first and last residue. A D gene is named only where the DNA matches it firmly. Where a row states a size, it is once, few, many or the class of an expanded clone; other rows omit it.

J gene,clone size,D gene,V gene,CDR3 protein,CDR3 DNA
TRBJ2-2,many,.,TRBV25-1,CASSEYDGSYTGELFF,TGTGCCAGCAGTGAATACGACGGAAGTTACACCGGGGAGCTGTTTTTT
TRBJ2-1,many,TRBD2,TRBV3-1,CASSQAWAGGPYEQFF,TGTGCCAGCAGCCAAGCTTGGGCGGGAGGGCCTTACGAGCAGTTCTTC
TRBJ2-1,many,.,TRBV12-3/TRBV12-4,CASSLAAVRAEQFF,TGTGCCAGCAGTTTAGCGGCTGTGCGGGCAGAGCAGTTCTTC
TRBJ1-3,many,TRBD1,TRBV20-1,CSAREDRGTGNTIYF,TGCAGTGCTAGAGAGGACAGGGGAACGGGAAACACCATATATTTT
TRBJ2-1,many,TRBD1,TRBV7-2,CASSNRDRSNNEQFF,TGTGCCAGCAGCAACCGGGACAGGTCCAACAATGAGCAGTTCTTC
TRBJ1-1,many,.,TRBV6-1,CASSGLAGNTEAFF,TGTGCCAGCAGTGGATTGGCAGGAAACACTGAAGCTTTCTTT
TRBJ2-3,many,TRBD2,TRBV12-3/TRBV12-4,CASRPIAGGGGHTDTQYF,TGTGCCAGCAGGCCGATAGCGGGAGGGGGGGGGCACACAGATACGCAGTATTTT
TRBJ2-7,many,TRBD1,TRBV6-5,CASSYPRQGLADYEQYF,TGTGCCAGCAGTTACCCGAGACAGGGTCTGGCTGACTACGAGCAGTACTTC
TRBJ1-1,many,.,TRBV6-1,CASSYNPAGHPDEAFF,TGTGCCAGCAGTTATAACCCAGCGGGGCACCCTGATGAAGCTTTCTTT
TRBJ2-7,many,.,TRBV20-1,CSAPWSYEQYF,TGCAGTGCCCCGTGGTCCTACGAGCAGTACTTC
TRBJ2-7,many,.,TRBV4-2,CASSQEVAGYEQYF,TGTGCCAGCAGCCAAGAAGTGGCAGGCTACGAGCAGTACTTC
TRBJ1-3,many,.,TRBV12-5,CASGLPPPSGNTIYF,TGTGCTAGTGGTTTGCCCCCTCCTTCAGGAAACACCATATATTTT
TRBJ1-5,few,.,TRBV27,CASSSVDMDNQPQHF,TGTGCCAGCAGCTCCGTTGACATGGACAATCAGCCCCAGCATTTT
TRBJ2-1,few,.,TRBV7-9,CASSWAGIWIYNEQFF,TGTGCCAGCAGCTGGGCGGGAATCTGGATCTACAATGAGCAGTTCTTC
TRBJ1-1,many,.,TRBV7-8,CASSLAVQGLSEAFF,TGTGCCAGCAGCTTAGCAGTCCAGGGGCTTTCTGAAGCTTTCTTT
TRBJ1-1,many,.,TRBV7-2,CASSFWGLNTEAFF,TGTGCCAGCAGCTTTTGGGGCCTGAACACTGAAGCTTTCTTT
TRBJ2-1,many,TRBD1,TRBV12-3/TRBV12-4,CASSHRDRDRADNEQFF,TGTGCCAGCAGCCACCGGGACAGGGACAGGGCAGACAATGAGCAGTTCTTC
TRBJ2-3,.,TRBD2,TRBV2,CASIVLAGVDTQYF,TGTGCCAGCATTGTCCTAGCGGGAGTAGATACGCAGTATTTT
TRBJ2-3,few,TRBD2,TRBV6-4,CASTSGTSGDTQYF,TGTGCCAGCACATCCGGGACTAGCGGAGATACGCAGTATTTT
TRBJ2-1,few,.,TRBV6-2/TRBV6-3,CASLRTEFNEQFF,TGTGCCAGCCTCCGGACAGAATTTAATGAGCAGTTCTTC
TRBJ1-2,few,.,TRBV20-1,CSARKGDGYGYTF,TGCAGTGCTAGGAAAGGGGATGGCTATGGCTACACCTTC
TRBJ1-6,many,.,TRBV2,CVSSYDYNSPLHF,TGTGTCAGCAGTTACGACTATAATTCACCCCTCCACTTT
TRBJ1-2,large,TRBD1,TRBV6-1,CASTTGGDGYTF,TGTGCCAGCACAACAGGGGGCGATGGCTACACCTTC